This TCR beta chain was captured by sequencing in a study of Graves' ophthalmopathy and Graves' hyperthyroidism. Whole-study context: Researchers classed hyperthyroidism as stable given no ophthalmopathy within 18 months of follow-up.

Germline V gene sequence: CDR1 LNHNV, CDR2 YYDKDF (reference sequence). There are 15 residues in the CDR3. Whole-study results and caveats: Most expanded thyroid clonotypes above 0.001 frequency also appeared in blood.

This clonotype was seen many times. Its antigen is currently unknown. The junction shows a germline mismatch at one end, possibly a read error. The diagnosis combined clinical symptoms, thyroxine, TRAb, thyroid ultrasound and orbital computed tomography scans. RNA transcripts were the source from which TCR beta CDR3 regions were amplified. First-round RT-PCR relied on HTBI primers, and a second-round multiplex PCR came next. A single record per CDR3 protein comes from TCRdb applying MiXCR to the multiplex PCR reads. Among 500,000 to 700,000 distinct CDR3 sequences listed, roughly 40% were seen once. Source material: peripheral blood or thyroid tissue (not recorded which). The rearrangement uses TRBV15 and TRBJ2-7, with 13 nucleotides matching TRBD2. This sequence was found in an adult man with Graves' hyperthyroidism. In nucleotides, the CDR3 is TGTGCCACCAGCAGAGTCGGACTAGCGGGAGCCCCACCACACTTC. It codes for CATSRVGLAGAPPHF.